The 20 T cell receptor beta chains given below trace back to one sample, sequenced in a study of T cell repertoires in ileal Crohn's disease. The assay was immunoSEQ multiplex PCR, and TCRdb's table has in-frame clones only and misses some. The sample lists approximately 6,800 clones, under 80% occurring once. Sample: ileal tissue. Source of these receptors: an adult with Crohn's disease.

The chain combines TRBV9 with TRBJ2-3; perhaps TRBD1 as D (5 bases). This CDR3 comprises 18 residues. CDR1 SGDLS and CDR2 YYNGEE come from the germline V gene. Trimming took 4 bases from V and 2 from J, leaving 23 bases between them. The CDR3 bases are TGTGCCAGCAGCCCCTATGGACAAGGGGCCACCCCCACAGATACGCAGTATTTT. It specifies CASSPYGQGATPTDTQYF.

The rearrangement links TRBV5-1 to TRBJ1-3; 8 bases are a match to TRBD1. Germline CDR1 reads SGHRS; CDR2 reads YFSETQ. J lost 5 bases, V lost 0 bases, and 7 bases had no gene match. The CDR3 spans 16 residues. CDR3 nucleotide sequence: TGCGCCAGCAGCTTGGAAGGAGCAGGGGGCCGAAACACCATATATTTT. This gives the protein CASSLEGAGGRNTIYF.

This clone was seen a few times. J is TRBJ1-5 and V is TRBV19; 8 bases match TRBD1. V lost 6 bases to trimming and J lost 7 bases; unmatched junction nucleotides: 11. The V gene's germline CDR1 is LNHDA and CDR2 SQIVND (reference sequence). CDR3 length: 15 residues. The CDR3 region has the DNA TGTGCCAGTAGCTCACGAGTACAGGGGGGACAGCCCCAGCATTTT. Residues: CASSSRVQGGQPQHF.

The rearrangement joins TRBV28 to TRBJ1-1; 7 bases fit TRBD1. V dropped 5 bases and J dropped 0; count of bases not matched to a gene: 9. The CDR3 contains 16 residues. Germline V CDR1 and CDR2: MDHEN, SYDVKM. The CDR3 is CASSSPGTVLNTEAFF. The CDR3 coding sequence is TGTGCCAGCAGTAGTCCCGGGACAGTTCTGAACACTGAAGCTTTCTTT.

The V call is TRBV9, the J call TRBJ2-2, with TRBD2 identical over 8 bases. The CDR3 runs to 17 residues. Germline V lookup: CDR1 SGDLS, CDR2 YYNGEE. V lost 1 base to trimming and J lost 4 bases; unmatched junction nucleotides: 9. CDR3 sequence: CASSVLTSGGLTGELFF. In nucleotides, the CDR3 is TGTGCCAGCAGCGTATTGACCAGCGGGGGACTCACCGGGGAGCTGTTTTTT.

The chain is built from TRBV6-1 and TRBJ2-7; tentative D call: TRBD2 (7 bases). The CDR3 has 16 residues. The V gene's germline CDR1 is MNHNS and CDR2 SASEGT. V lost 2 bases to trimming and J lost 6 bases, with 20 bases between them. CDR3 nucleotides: TGTGCCAGCAGTGAATGGGGGGGCGGGTCCCTACCCGAGCAGTACTTC. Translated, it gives CASSEWGGGSLPEQYF.

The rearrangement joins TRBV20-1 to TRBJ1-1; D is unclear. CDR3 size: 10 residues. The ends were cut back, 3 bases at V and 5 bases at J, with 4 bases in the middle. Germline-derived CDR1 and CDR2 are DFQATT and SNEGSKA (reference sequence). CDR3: CSASNTEAFF. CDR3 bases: TGCAGTGCTAGTAATACTGAAGCTTTCTTT.

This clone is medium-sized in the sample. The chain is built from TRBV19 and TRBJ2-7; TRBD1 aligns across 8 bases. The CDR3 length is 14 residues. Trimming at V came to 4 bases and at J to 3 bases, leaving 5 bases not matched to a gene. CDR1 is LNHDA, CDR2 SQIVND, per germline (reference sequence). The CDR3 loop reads CASSTDREDYEQYF. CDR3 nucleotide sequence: TGTGCCAGTAGTACGGACAGGGAGGACTACGAGCAGTACTTC.

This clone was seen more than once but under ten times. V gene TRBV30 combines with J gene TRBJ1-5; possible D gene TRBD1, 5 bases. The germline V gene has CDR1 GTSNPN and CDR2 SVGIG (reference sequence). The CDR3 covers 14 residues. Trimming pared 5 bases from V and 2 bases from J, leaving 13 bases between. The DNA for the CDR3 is TGTGCCTGGGGGGGGAACGGGGGCAATCAGCCCCAGCATTTT. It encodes CAWGGNGGNQPQHF.

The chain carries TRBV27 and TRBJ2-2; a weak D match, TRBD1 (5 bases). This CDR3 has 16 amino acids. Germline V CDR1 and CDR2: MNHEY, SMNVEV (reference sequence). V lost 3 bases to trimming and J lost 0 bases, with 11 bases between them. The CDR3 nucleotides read TGTGCCAGCAGTTTTCAGGGATCCTCGAACACCGGGGAGCTGTTTTTT. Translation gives CASSFQGSSNTGELFF.

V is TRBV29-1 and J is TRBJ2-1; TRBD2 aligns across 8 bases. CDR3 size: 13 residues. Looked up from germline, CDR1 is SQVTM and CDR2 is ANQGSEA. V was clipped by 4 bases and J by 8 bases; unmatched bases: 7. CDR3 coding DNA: TGCAGCGTTGCCCCCGGGAGGGGGGATGAGCAGTTCTTC. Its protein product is CSVAPGRGDEQFF.

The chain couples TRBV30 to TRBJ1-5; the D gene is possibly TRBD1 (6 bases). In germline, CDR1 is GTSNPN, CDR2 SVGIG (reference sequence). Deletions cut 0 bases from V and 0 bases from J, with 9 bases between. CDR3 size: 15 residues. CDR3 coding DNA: TGTGCCTGGAGTGTAGGGGGAAATAGCAATCAGCCCCAGCATTTT. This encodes CAWSVGGNSNQPQHF. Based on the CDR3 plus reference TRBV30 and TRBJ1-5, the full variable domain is SQTIHQWPATLVQPVGSPLSLECTVEGTSNPNLYWYRQAAGRGLQLLFYSVGIGQISSEVPQNLSASRPQDRQFILSSKKLLLSDSGFYLCAWSVGGNSNQPQHFGDGTRLSIL.

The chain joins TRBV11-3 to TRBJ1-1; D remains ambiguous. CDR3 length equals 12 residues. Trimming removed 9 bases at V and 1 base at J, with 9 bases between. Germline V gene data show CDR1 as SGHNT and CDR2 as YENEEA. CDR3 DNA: TGTGCCAGTTTAGATGGGAACACTGAAGCTTTCTTT. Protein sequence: CASLDGNTEAFF. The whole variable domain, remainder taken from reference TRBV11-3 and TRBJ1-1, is EAGVVQSPRYKIIEKKQPVAFWCNPISGHNTLYWYLQNLGQGPELLIRYENEEAVDDSQLPKDRFSAERLKGVDSTLKIQPAELGDSAVYLCASLDGNTEAFFGQGTRLTVV.

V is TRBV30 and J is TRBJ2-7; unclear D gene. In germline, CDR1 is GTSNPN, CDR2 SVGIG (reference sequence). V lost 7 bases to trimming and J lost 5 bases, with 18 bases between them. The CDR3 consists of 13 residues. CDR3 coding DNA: TGTGCCTCCTCGTCGCGGCTGGCAAACGAGCAGTACTTC. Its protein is CASSSRLANEQYF. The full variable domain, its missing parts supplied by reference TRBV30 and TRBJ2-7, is SQTIHQWPATLVQPVGSPLSLECTVEGTSNPNLYWYRQAAGRGLQLLFYSVGIGQISSEVPQNLSASRPQDRQFILSSKKLLLSDSGFYLCASSSRLANEQYFGPGTRLTVT.

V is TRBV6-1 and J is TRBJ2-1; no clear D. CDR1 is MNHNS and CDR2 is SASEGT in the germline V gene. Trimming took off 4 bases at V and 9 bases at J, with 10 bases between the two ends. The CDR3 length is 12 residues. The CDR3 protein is CASSVIAPEQFF. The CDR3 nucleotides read TGTGCCAGCAGTGTTATAGCCCCTGAGCAGTTCTTC.

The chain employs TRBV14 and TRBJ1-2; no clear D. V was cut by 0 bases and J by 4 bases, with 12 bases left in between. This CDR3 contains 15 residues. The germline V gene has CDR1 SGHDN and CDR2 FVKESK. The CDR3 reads CASSQDFWTPYGYTF. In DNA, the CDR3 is TGTGCCAGCAGCCAAGATTTCTGGACTCCCTATGGCTACACCTTC.

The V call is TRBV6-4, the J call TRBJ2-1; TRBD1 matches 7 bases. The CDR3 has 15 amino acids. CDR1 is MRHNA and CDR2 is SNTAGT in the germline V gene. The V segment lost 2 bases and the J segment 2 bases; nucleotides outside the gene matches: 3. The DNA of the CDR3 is TGTGCCAGCAGTGACGGGGACAGCCCCTACAATGAGCAGTTCTTC. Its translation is CASSDGDSPYNEQFF.

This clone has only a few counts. CDR3 sequence: CASSQAGSSGIQETQYF. CDR3 bases: TGCGCCAGCAGCCAAGCGGGCTCTAGCGGGATCCAAGAGACCCAGTACTTC. The chain carries TRBV4-1 and TRBJ2-5; 9 bases map to TRBD2. The CDR3 is 17 amino acids. CDR1 MGHRA and CDR2 YSYEKL come from the germline V gene. The trim removed 1 base at V and 1 base at J, leaving 7 bases unmatched.

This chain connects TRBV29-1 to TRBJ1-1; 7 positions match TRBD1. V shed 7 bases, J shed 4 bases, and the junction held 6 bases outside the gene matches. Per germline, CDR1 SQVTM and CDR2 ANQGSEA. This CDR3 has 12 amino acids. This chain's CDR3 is CSGDRDRTEAFF. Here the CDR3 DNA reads TGCAGCGGCGACAGGGACCGCACTGAAGCTTTCTTT.

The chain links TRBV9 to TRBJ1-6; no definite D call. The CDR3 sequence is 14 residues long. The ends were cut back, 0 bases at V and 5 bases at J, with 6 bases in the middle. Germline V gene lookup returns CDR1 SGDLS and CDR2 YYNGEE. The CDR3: CASSVEGDNSPLHF. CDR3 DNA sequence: TGTGCCAGCAGCGTAGAGGGAGATAATTCACCCCTCCACTTT. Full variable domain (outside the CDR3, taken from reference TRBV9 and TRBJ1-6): DSGVTQTPKHLITATGQRVTLRCSPRSGDLSVYWYQQSLDQGLQFLIQYYNGEERAKGNILERFSAQQFPDLHSELNLSSLELGDSALYFCASSVEGDNSPLHFGNGTRLTVT.